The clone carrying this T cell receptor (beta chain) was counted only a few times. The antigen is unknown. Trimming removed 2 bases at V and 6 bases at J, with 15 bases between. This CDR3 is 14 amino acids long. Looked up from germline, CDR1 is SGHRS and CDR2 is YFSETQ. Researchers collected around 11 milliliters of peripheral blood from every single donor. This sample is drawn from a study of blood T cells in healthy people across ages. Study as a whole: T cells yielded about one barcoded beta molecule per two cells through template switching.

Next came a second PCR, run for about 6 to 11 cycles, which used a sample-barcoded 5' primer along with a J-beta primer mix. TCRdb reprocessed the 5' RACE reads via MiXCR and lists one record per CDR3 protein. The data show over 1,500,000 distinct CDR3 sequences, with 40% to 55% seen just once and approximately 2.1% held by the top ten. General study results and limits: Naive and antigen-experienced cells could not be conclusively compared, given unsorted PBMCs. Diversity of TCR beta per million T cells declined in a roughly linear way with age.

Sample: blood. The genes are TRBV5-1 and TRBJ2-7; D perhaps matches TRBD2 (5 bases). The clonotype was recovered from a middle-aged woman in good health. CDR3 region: CASSFIDGEGEQYF. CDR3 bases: TGCGCCAGCAGCTTCATCGACGGCGAGGGCGAGCAGTACTTC.